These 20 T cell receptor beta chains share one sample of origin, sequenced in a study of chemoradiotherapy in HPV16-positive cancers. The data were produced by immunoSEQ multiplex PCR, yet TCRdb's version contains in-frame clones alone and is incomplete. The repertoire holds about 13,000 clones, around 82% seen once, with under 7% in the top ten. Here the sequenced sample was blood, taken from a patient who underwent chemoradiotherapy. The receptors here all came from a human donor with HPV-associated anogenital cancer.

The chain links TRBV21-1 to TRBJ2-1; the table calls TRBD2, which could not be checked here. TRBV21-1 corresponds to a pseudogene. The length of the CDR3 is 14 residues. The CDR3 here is CAAWGRESYNEQFF. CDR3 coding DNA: TGTGCTGCGTGGGGGAGGGAATCCTACAATGAGCAGTTCTTC.

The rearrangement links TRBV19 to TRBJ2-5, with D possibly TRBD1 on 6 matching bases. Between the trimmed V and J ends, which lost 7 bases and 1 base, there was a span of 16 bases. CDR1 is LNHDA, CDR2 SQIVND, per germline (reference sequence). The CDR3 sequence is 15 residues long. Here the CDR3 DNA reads TGTGCCAGTACCTTCTCAGGGGCCACCCAAGAGACCCAGTACTTC. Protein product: CASTFSGATQETQYF.

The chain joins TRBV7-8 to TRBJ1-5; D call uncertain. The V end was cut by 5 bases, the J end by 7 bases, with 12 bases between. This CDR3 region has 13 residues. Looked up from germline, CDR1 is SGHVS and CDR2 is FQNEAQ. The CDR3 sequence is CASSPMMGQPQHF. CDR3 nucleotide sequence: TGTGCCAGCAGCCCGATGATGGGGCAGCCCCAGCATTTT.

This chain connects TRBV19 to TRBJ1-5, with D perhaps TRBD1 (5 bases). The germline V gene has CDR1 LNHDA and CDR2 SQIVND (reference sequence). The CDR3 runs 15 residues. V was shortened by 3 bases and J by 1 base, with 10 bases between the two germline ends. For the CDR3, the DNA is TGTGCCAGTAGTATGCCAGGGATGAGCAATCAGCCCCAGCATTTT. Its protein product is CASSMPGMSNQPQHF. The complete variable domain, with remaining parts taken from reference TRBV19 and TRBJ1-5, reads DGGITQSPKYLFRKEGQNVTLSCEQNLNHDAMYWYRQDPGQGLRLIYYSQIVNDFQKGDIAEGYSVSREKKESFPLTVTSAQKNPTAFYLCASSMPGMSNQPQHFGDGTRLSIL.

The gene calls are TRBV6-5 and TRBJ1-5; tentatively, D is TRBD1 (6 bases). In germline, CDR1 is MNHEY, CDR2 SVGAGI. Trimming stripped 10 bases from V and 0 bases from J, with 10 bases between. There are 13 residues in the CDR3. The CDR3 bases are TGTGCCACAGGACAGTATAGCAATCAGCCCCAGCATTTT. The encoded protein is CATGQYSNQPQHF.

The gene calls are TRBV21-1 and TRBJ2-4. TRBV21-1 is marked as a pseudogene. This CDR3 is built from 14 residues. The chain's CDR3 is CASSKAGAKNIQYF. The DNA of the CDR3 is TGTGCCAGCAGCAAAGCAGGAGCCAAAAACATTCAGTACTTC.

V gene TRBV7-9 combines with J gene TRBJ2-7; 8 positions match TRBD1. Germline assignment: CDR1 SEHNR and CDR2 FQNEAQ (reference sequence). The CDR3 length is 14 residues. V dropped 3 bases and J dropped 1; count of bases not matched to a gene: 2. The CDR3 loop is CASSFGQGSYEQYF. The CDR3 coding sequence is TGTGCCAGCAGCTTCGGACAGGGATCCTACGAGCAGTACTTC. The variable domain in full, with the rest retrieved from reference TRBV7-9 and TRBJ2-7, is DTGVSQNPRHKITKRGQNVTFRCDPISEHNRLYWYRQTLGQGPEFLTYFQNEAQLEKSRLLSDRFSAERPKGSFSTLEIQRTEQGDSAMYLCASSFGQGSYEQYFGPGTRLTVT.

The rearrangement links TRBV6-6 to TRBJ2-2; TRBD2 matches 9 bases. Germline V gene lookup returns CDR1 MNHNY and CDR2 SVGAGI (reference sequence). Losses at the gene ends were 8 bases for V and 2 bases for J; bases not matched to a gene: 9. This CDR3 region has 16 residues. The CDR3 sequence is CASVGAGGPNTGELFF. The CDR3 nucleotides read TGTGCCAGCGTCGGAGCGGGGGGACCCAACACCGGGGAGCTGTTTTTT.

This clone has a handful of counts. The CDR3 sequence: CASSPPTGGLIETQYF. The CDR3 coding sequence is TGTGCCAGCTCACCACCTACCGGGGGCTTAATCGAGACCCAGTACTTC. This chain links TRBV18 with TRBJ2-5, with D possibly being TRBD1 or TRBD2 (6 bases each). The CDR3 extends over 16 amino acids. From germline, CDR1 is KGHSH and CDR2 LQKENI. Trimming removed 0 bases at V and 5 bases at J, with 16 bases between.

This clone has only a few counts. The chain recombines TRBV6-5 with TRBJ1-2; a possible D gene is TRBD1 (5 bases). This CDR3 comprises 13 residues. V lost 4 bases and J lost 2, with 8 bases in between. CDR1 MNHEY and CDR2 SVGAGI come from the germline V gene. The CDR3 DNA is TGTGCCAGCAGTTCAGGGTCGAACTATGGCTACACCTTC. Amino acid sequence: CASSSGSNYGYTF.

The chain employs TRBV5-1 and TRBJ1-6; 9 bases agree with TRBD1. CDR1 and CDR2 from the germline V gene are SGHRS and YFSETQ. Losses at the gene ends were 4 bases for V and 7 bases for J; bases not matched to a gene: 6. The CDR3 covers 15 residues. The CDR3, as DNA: TGCGCCAGCAGCCCGGGCGGACAGGGGAATTCACCCCTCCACTTT. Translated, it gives CASSPGGQGNSPLHF. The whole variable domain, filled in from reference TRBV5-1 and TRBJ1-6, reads KAGVTQTPRYLIKTRGQQVTLSCSPISGHRSVSWYQQTPGQGLQFLFEYFSETQRNKGNFPGRFSGRQFSNSRSEMNVSTLELGDSALYLCASSPGGQGNSPLHFGNGTRLTVT.

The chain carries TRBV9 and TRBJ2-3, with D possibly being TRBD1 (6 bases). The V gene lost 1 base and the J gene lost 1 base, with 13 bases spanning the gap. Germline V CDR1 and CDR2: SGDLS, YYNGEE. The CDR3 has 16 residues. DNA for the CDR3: TGTGCCAGCAGCGTAAGAACAGGGCATCGCACAGATACGCAGTATTTT. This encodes CASSVRTGHRTDTQYF.

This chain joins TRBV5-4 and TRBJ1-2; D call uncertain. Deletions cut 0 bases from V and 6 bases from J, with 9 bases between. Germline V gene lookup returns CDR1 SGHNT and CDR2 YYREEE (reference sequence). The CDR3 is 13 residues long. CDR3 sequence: CASSLVQDDGYTF. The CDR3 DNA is TGTGCCAGCAGCTTGGTCCAGGATGATGGCTACACCTTC. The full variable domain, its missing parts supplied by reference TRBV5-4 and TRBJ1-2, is ETGVTQSPTHLIKTRGQQVTLRCSSQSGHNTVSWYQQALGQGPQFIFQYYREEENGRGNFPPRFSGLQFPNYSSELNVNALELDDSALYLCASSLVQDDGYTFGSGTRLTVV.

CDR3 DNA: TGCAGCGTTGAAACTAGCGGGGGGCGGGGAGAGACCCAGTACTTC. Protein product: CSVETSGGRGETQYF. This chain uses TRBV29-1 with TRBJ2-5, with 12 bases matching TRBD2. Trimming cost V 2 bases and J 4 bases; bases outside gene matches: 5. The CDR3 totals 15 residues. Germline V gives CDR1 SQVTM, CDR2 ANQGSEA.

CDR3 loop: CASSYGGYLTF. CDR3 nucleotide sequence: TGTGCCAGCAGTTACGGGGGGTATCTCACCTTC. This rearrangement joins TRBV5-6 to TRBJ1-2, with TRBD1 as a possible D gene (5 bases). The CDR3 length is 11 residues. Germline V gene data show CDR1 as SGHDT and CDR2 as YYEEEE. V was clipped by 5 bases and J by 13 bases, with 15 bases between them.

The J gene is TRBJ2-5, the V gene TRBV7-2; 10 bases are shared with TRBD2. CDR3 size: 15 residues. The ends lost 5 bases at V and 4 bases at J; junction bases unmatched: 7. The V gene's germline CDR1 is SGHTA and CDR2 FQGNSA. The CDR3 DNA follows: TGTGCCAGCAGCATTAGCGGGGGGCGGGTAGAGACCCAGTACTTC. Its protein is CASSISGGRVETQYF. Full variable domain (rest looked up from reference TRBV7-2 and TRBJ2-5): GAGVSQSPSNKVTEKGKDVELRCDPISGHTALYWYRQSLGQGLEFLIYFQGNSAPDKSGLPSDRFSAERTGGSVSTLTIQRTQQEDSAVYLCASSISGGRVETQYFGPGTRLLVL.

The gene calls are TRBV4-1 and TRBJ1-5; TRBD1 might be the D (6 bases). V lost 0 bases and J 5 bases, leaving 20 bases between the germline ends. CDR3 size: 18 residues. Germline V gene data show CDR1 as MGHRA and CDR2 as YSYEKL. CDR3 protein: CASSQDFGDTFNHQPQHF. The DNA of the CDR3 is TGCGCCAGCAGCCAAGATTTTGGGGACACCTTCAACCATCAGCCCCAGCATTTT.

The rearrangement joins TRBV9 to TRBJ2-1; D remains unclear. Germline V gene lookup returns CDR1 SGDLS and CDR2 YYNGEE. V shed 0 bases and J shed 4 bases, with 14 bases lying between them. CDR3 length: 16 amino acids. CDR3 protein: CASSVADSGLYNEQFF. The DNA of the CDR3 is TGTGCCAGCAGCGTAGCTGACTCGGGCCTATACAATGAGCAGTTCTTC.

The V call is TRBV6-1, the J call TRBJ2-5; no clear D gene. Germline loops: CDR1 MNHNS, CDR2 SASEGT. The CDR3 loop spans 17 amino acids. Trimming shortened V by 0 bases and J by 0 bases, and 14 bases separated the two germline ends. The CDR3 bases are TGTGCCAGCAGTGAAGCGCTATACCCAGAGTACCAAGAGACCCAGTACTTC. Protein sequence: CASSEALYPEYQETQYF.

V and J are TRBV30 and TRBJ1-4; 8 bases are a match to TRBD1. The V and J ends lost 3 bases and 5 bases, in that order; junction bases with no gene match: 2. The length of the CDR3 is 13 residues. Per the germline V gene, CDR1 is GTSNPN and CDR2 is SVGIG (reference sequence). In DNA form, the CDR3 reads TGTGCCTGGAGCCAGGGGGCGAATGAAAAACTGTTTTTT. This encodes CAWSQGANEKLFF.